Each of the 7 T cell receptor beta chains below was sequenced from the same sample in a study of cytomegalovirus exposure and HLA in healthy donors. A multiplex PCR was run with 60 Vbeta primers and 13 Jbeta primers. Assay used: immunoSEQ multiplex PCR; TCRdb lists only in-frame clones, some missing. The data hold 170,000 or so clones, with approximately 84% observed a single time. The sample comprised PBMCs. These receptors were obtained from a young man in good health and CMV-seronegative.

The CDR3 here is CASGLPLRQGAHEQFF. The CDR3 bases are TGTGCTAGTGGTTTACCCCTCCGACAGGGAGCCCATGAGCAGTTCTTC. The chain is built from TRBV12-5 and TRBJ2-1; the match to TRBD1 covers 7 bases. V shed 3 bases and J 8 bases; nucleotides not matched to a gene: 13. The CDR3 runs to 16 residues. Germline assignment: CDR1 LGHNT and CDR2 FRNRAP.

In DNA, the CDR3 is TGTGCCAGCAGTTTATCCAGCTCCGGGAGGCGAGGCTACACCTTC. It encodes CASSLSSSGRRGYTF. This chain uses TRBV27 with TRBJ1-2; no definite D call. Trimming stripped 0 bases from V and 8 bases from J, with 16 bases between. The CDR3 contains 15 residues. Germline CDR1 MNHEY, CDR2 SMNVEV (reference sequence).

This clone appeared once. At one end, the junction sequence differs from germline, possibly due to a read error. The chain couples TRBV6-1 to TRBJ2-7, with 8 bases lining up with TRBD1. The length of the CDR3 is 14 residues. The germline gives CDR1 MNHNS, CDR2 SASEGT. This CDR3 reads CASREGTGSYEQYF. The CDR3 coding sequence is TGTGCCAGCAGGGAAGGGACAGGTTCCTACGAGCAGTACTTC.

The chain couples TRBV6-5 to TRBJ2-7, with TRBD2 matching over 7 bases. The CDR3 has 16 residues. Germline CDR1 and CDR2: MNHEY and SVGAGI. V lost 2 bases to trimming and J lost 4 bases; unmatched junction nucleotides: 11. The CDR3 here is CASSYGGGPSAYEQYF. DNA of the CDR3: TGTGCCAGCAGTTACGGGGGAGGGCCCAGCGCGTACGAGCAGTACTTC.

V is TRBV11-2 and J is TRBJ1-3; maybe TRBD1 (6 bases). Trimming took 3 bases from V and 1 from J, leaving 7 bases between them. Germline CDR1 reads SGHAT; CDR2 reads FQNNGV. The CDR3 sequence is 14 residues long. The CDR3 DNA is TGTGCCAGCAGCTTTCAGGGGTCTGGAAACACCATATATTTT. Translation gives CASSFQGSGNTIYF.

V gene TRBV5-1 combines with J gene TRBJ2-7; D possibly corresponds to TRBD1 (6 bases). The V end lost 6 bases, the J end lost 0 bases, and 10 bases lay between the germline ends. CDR1 is SGHRS and CDR2 is YFSETQ in the germline V gene. The CDR3 loop spans 13 amino acids. CDR3 protein: CASTGDNSYEQYF. The CDR3 DNA sequence: TGCGCCAGCACCGGGGACAACTCCTACGAGCAGTACTTC.

This clone has only a few counts. The gene calls are TRBV5-6 and TRBJ2-7, with D perhaps matching TRBD1 (6 bases). V gave up 4 bases and J gave up 6 bases, with 20 bases separating them. This CDR3 is built from 15 residues. Germline V CDR1 and CDR2: SGHDT, YYEEEE. In nucleotides, the CDR3 is TGTGCCAGCAGCGGGGGCTTCCCGACAGAGGCCGAGCAGTACTTC. Translating gives CASSGGFPTEAEQYF.